Each of the 30 T cell receptor beta chains below was sequenced from the same sample in a study of T-cell reconstitution after alpha-beta-depleted transplantation in children. It was with unique molecular identifiers that the TCRbeta library was prepared. MiXCR, applied by TCRdb to the PCR reads, yields one record per CDR3 protein. In the table there are around 200,000 distinct CDR3 sequences, approximately 10% of which are singletons. Here the sequenced sample was PBMCs from the stem cell graft donor, taken from the stem cell graft. The receptors originated from a human donor who donated a stem cell graft to a child with acute lymphoblastic leukemia.

This clonotype came up a few times. J is TRBJ1-1 and V is TRBV12-3 or TRBV12-4; no reliable D call. V was cut by 3 bases and J by 3 bases, with 11 bases left in between. There are 14 residues in the CDR3. Here the CDR3 DNA reads TGTGCCAGCAGTTTTATGGTAGGTGACACTGAAGCTTTCTTT. Residues: CASSFMVGDTEAFF.

The CDR3 DNA reads TGTGCCAGCAGCTTGGAGGACAGGGTCTACGAGCAGTACTTC. It encodes CASSLEDRVYEQYF. The gene calls are TRBV5-4 and TRBJ2-7; 8 bases map to TRBD1. V was clipped by 0 bases and J by 3 bases; unmatched bases: 2. The CDR3 has 14 residues. Germline-derived CDR1 and CDR2 are SGHNT and YYREEE (reference sequence).

This clonotype has more than one count but fewer than ten. This chain links TRBV7-2 with TRBJ2-5, with 7 bases identical to TRBD1. The CDR3 spans 16 residues. The V segment lost 1 base and the J segment 0 bases; nucleotides outside the gene matches: 5. Germline CDR1 and CDR2: SGHTA and FQGNSA. CDR3 sequence (DNA): TGTGCCAGCAGCTTAGTTGCAGGGGGTAACCAAGAGACCCAGTACTTC. It translates to CASSLVAGGNQETQYF. The full variable domain, in which reference TRBV7-2 and TRBJ2-5 provide the parts outside the CDR3, is GAGVSQSPSNKVTEKGKDVELRCDPISGHTALYWYRQSLGQGLEFLIYFQGNSAPDKSGLPSDRFSAERTGGSVSTLTIQRTQQEDSAVYLCASSLVAGGNQETQYFGPGTRLLVL.

This clonotype was counted at least ten times. The chain is built from TRBV5-1 and TRBJ1-1, with 8 bases identical to TRBD1. The length of the CDR3 is 14 residues. V trimming: 6 bases; J trimming: 2 bases; junction bases outside the gene matches: 6. Germline assignment: CDR1 SGHRS and CDR2 YFSETQ. This CDR3 reads CASTWTGTNTEAFF. The CDR3 nucleotides are TGCGCCAGCACATGGACAGGGACCAACACTGAAGCTTTCTTT.

This chain joins TRBV6-1 and TRBJ1-5; no reliable D call. Trimming removed 7 bases at V and 0 bases at J, with 13 bases between. This CDR3 contains 15 residues. Germline V gives CDR1 MNHNS, CDR2 SASEGT. Here the CDR3 DNA reads TGTGCCAGCATAGGTCCCTCGTATAGCAATCAGCCCCAGCATTTT. Translated: CASIGPSYSNQPQHF.

This sequence joins TRBV7-2 and TRBJ2-1; tentatively, D is TRBD1 (5 bases). Germline V lookup: CDR1 SGHTA, CDR2 FQGNSA. The V and J ends lost 1 base and 4 bases respectively, with 11 bases between them. CDR3 length: 15 amino acids. CDR3: CASSLDGQGYNEQFF. CDR3 bases: TGTGCCAGCAGCTTAGACGGGCAGGGTTACAATGAGCAGTTCTTC.

The chain links TRBV5-1 to TRBJ1-4; a weak D match, TRBD1 (6 bases). This CDR3 has 15 amino acids. V was clipped by 1 base and J by 4 bases, with 11 bases between them. In germline, CDR1 is SGHRS, CDR2 YFSETQ. The CDR3 region has the DNA TGCGCCAGCAGCTTGAAGGGGGACGATAATGAAAAACTGTTTTTT. Protein product: CASSLKGDDNEKLFF. The whole variable domain, filled in from reference TRBV5-1 and TRBJ1-4, reads KAGVTQTPRYLIKTRGQQVTLSCSPISGHRSVSWYQQTPGQGLQFLFEYFSETQRNKGNFPGRFSGRQFSNSRSEMNVSTLELGDSALYLCASSLKGDDNEKLFFGSGTQLSVL.

This clonotype was observed many times. The gene calls are TRBV12-3 or TRBV12-4 and TRBJ2-7, with a weak D call TRBD1 (6 bases). This CDR3 has 13 residues. V dropped 3 bases and J dropped 7 bases, with 13 bases sitting between them. CDR3 sequence: CASSFTGSVEQYF. CDR3 nucleotide sequence: TGTGCCAGCAGTTTCACAGGGTCTGTGGAGCAGTACTTC.

This clonotype appeared many times. This chain joins TRBV3-1 and TRBJ1-2, with TRBD1 identical over 7 bases. The CDR3 has 12 residues. V lost 1 base, J lost 9 bases, and 2 bases stayed unmatched. Per germline, CDR1 LGHDT and CDR2 YNNKEL (reference sequence). The CDR3 loop reads CASSQGDSRYTF. CDR3 bases: TGTGCCAGCAGCCAAGGGGACAGCCGCTACACCTTC. The full variable domain, completed using reference TRBV3-1 and TRBJ1-2, is DTAVSQTPKYLVTQMGNDKSIKCEQNLGHDTMYWYKQDSKKFLKIMFSYNNKELIINETVPNRFSPKSPDKAHLNLHINSLELGDSAVYFCASSQGDSRYTFGSGTRLTVV.

This clonotype occurred a few times. This chain links TRBV11-2 with TRBJ2-7; tentatively, D is TRBD2 (6 bases). Germline V gene data show CDR1 as SGHAT and CDR2 as FQNNGV. V was pared by 3 bases and J by 6 bases, with 12 bases between. This CDR3 is 13 amino acids long. This CDR3 is CASSFLGAGEQYF. CDR3 sequence (DNA): TGTGCCAGCAGCTTTCTAGGAGCGGGCGAGCAGTACTTC.

This clonotype was seen a handful of times. J is TRBJ1-2 and V is TRBV9; possibly TRBD1 for D (5 bases). Germline values: CDR1 SGDLS, CDR2 YYNGEE. The CDR3 is made up of 13 amino acids. Trimming pared 0 bases from V and 8 bases from J, leaving 11 bases between. The chain's CDR3 is CASSVAQGSGYTF. CDR3 DNA sequence: TGTGCCAGCAGCGTAGCCCAGGGTTCCGGCTACACCTTC. Based on the CDR3 plus reference TRBV9 and TRBJ1-2, the full variable domain is DSGVTQTPKHLITATGQRVTLRCSPRSGDLSVYWYQQSLDQGLQFLIQYYNGEERAKGNILERFSAQQFPDLHSELNLSSLELGDSALYFCASSVAQGSGYTFGSGTRLTVV.

Many counts were recorded for this clonotype. This chain links TRBV5-5 with TRBJ2-2; no definite D call. Germline CDR1 SGHKS, CDR2 YYEKEE (reference sequence). This CDR3 is 16 amino acids long. V was trimmed by 2 bases and J by 1 base, leaving 12 bases between them. CDR3 sequence: CASSLVSTGNTGELFF. The CDR3 coding sequence is TGTGCCAGCAGCTTAGTATCTACCGGGAACACCGGGGAGCTGTTTTTT.

This clonotype was detected many times. J is TRBJ2-3 and V is TRBV21-1; the table assigns TRBD1, which was not confirmed against the DNA. TRBV21-1 is classified as a pseudogene. The CDR3 spans 17 residues. The CDR3, as DNA: TGTGCCAGCAGCCGGCGGACGAGGACAGGGAAGGCAGATACGCAGTATTTT. It codes for CASSRRTRTGKADTQYF.

This clonotype was counted ten times or more. The J gene is TRBJ1-3, the V gene TRBV29-1; D ambiguous. The CDR3 sequence is 15 residues long. Germline values: CDR1 SQVTM, CDR2 ANQGSEA. The V and J ends lost 4 bases and 0 bases respectively, with 13 bases between them. CDR3 residues: CSVVGSRPSGNTIYF. The CDR3 DNA is TGCAGCGTTGTGGGAAGCCGCCCCTCTGGAAACACCATATATTTT.

At least ten counts were recorded for this clonotype. The chain is built from TRBV10-3 and TRBJ2-3; TRBD2 aligns across 11 bases. Trimming took 7 bases from V and 1 from J; bases not matched to a gene: 1. This CDR3 is built from 14 residues. Germline CDR1 is ENHRY and CDR2 is SYGVKD. CDR3 region: CAIKLAGGTDTQYF. The CDR3 DNA is TGTGCCATCAAACTAGCGGGGGGCACAGATACGCAGTATTTT.

This clonotype has a count of ten or more. The chain combines TRBV6-5 with TRBJ1-2; TRBD1 matches 9 bases. This CDR3 contains 14 residues. J gave up 6 bases and V 0 bases, and 2 bases lay outside the gene matches. Germline V gives CDR1 MNHEY, CDR2 SVGAGI. This CDR3 is CASSYSGQGNGYTF. CDR3 DNA sequence: TGTGCCAGCAGTTACTCGGGACAGGGTAATGGCTACACCTTC.

This clonotype was picked up many times. The CDR3 nucleotides read TGCGCCAGCAGCTTGGACAGCGGTGATCTGGGCAATGAGCAGTTCTTC. Translation gives CASSLDSGDLGNEQFF. The gene calls are TRBV5-1 and TRBJ2-1, with TRBD2 as a possible D gene (5 bases). Germline assignment: CDR1 SGHRS and CDR2 YFSETQ. V was trimmed by 0 bases and J by 6 bases, leaving 16 bases between them. There are 16 residues in the CDR3.

This clonotype was seen only a few times. CDR3 nucleotides: TGTGCCAGCAGCTCACTACAGGGGTTAGGGGAGCAGTACTTC. This encodes CASSSLQGLGEQYF. The chain uses TRBV7-2 and TRBJ2-7, with 7 bases matching TRBD1. J gave up 7 bases and V 4 bases, and 10 bases lay outside the gene matches. Germline V lookup: CDR1 SGHTA, CDR2 FQGNSA. The CDR3 covers 14 residues.

This clonotype was observed a few times. This chain joins TRBV5-6 and TRBJ1-4; tentatively, D is TRBD1 (5 bases). V lost 0 bases, J lost 7 bases, and 13 bases lay in between. The CDR3 loop spans 15 amino acids. Germline loops: CDR1 SGHDT, CDR2 YYEEEE. The CDR3 loop is CASSLEGGGAEKLFF. CDR3 bases: TGTGCCAGCAGCTTGGAGGGTGGGGGAGCTGAAAAACTGTTTTTT.

The chain recombines TRBV11-2 with TRBJ2-5; no definite D call. V gave up 0 bases and J gave up 3 bases, with 20 bases separating them. CDR3 length: 18 residues. The V gene's germline CDR1 is SGHAT and CDR2 FQNNGV. The CDR3 DNA is TGTGCCAGCAGCTTAGATAGAAAATCGTCAAGTCGCAAAGAGACCCAGTACTTC. Translating it yields CASSLDRKSSSRKETQYF.

The gene calls are TRBV9 and TRBJ2-5; possibly TRBD1 for D (6 bases). V was pared by 4 bases and J by 7 bases, with 14 bases between. In germline, CDR1 is SGDLS, CDR2 YYNGEE. This CDR3 has 13 residues. CDR3 region: CASSPQQGATQYF. In nucleotides, the CDR3 is TGTGCCAGCAGCCCCCAACAGGGCGCGACCCAGTACTTC.

This clonotype came up many times. The V and J genes are TRBV14 and TRBJ2-1; tentative D call: TRBD1 (6 bases). Trimming left V 0 bases short and J 0 bases short, with 15 bases between. The CDR3 sequence is 18 residues long. Germline V gives CDR1 SGHDN, CDR2 FVKESK. The CDR3 is CASSQEFTGISSYNEQFF. The DNA for the CDR3 is TGTGCCAGCAGCCAAGAATTTACAGGGATTAGCTCCTACAATGAGCAGTTCTTC.

This clonotype has a count of ten or more. The chain has TRBV6-5 and TRBJ2-2; TRBD2 aligns across 7 bases. The CDR3 is made up of 15 amino acids. V gave up 4 bases and J gave up 0 bases; unmatched junction bases: 2. Germline V gene lookup returns CDR1 MNHEY and CDR2 SVGAGI. CDR3 sequence: CASSSLAANTGELFF. CDR3 sequence (DNA): TGTGCCAGCAGTTCGCTAGCGGCGAACACCGGGGAGCTGTTTTTT.

This clonotype was observed at least ten times. The chain is built from TRBV29-1 and TRBJ2-3, with D perhaps TRBD1 (5 bases). Germline V gene lookup returns CDR1 SQVTM and CDR2 ANQGSEA. This CDR3 region has 12 residues. V gave up 7 bases and J gave up 1 base, with 9 bases separating them. The CDR3 is CSAGQGTDTQYF. The CDR3, as DNA: TGCAGCGCAGGGCAGGGCACAGATACGCAGTATTTT.

This clonotype came up many times. The chain is built from TRBV20-1 and TRBJ1-1; 9 bases align to TRBD1. V lost 6 bases to trimming and J lost 2 bases; unmatched junction nucleotides: 10. The CDR3 loop spans 15 amino acids. Germline V gives CDR1 DFQATT, CDR2 SNEGSKA (reference sequence). CDR3 nucleotides: TGCAGTGCCACACCGGGACAGGGTTTTAACACTGAAGCTTTCTTT. Amino acids: CSATPGQGFNTEAFF.

V is TRBV5-6 and J is TRBJ1-2, with D maybe TRBD1 (5 bases). CDR3 size: 16 residues. V lost 0 bases, J lost 3 bases, and 15 bases lay in between. Germline CDR1 and CDR2: SGHDT and YYEEEE. The CDR3 nucleotides read TGTGCCAGCAGCTTGGCCACGACAGTTTCCTACTATGGCTACACCTTC. As protein: CASSLATTVSYYGYTF.

In this sample, this clonotype turned up a few times. The genes are TRBV10-1 and TRBJ2-1, with D perhaps matching TRBD1 (5 bases). The V end was cut by 5 bases, the J end by 0 bases, with 8 bases between. This CDR3 spans 14 amino acids. In germline, CDR1 is WNHNN, CDR2 SYGVQD (reference sequence). CDR3 sequence: CASSLDSSYNEQFF. CDR3 in DNA: TGCGCCAGCAGTTTAGACAGCTCCTACAATGAGCAGTTCTTC.

The rearrangement joins TRBV5-5 to TRBJ1-5; maybe TRBD1 (5 bases). The V gene lost 0 bases and the J gene lost 4 bases, with 8 bases spanning the gap. Per the germline V gene, CDR1 is SGHKS and CDR2 is YYEKEE (reference sequence). The CDR3 contains 14 residues. CDR3: CASSLGRANQPQHF. CDR3 bases: TGTGCCAGCAGCTTGGGCAGGGCTAATCAGCCCCAGCATTTT.

This clonotype has at least ten counts. The chain employs TRBV3-1 and TRBJ1-4, with 10 bases that match TRBD1. Looked up from germline, CDR1 is LGHDT and CDR2 is YNNKEL (reference sequence). The J segment lost 6 bases and the V segment lost 6 bases, leaving 4 bases of the junction unmatched. The CDR3 contains 14 residues. In DNA form, the CDR3 reads TGTGCCAGCAGTCCCGGGACAGGGGATGAAAAACTGTTTTTT. This encodes CASSPGTGDEKLFF.

This clonotype was observed a handful of times. The chain recombines TRBV7-9 with TRBJ2-3; D is ambiguous. The CDR3 loop spans 13 amino acids. CDR1 is SEHNR, CDR2 FQNEAQ, per germline (reference sequence). V was cut by 1 base and J by 0 bases, with 2 bases left in between. CDR3 DNA: TGTGCCAGCAGCTTAGACAGCACAGATACGCAGTATTTT. Its protein is CASSLDSTDTQYF.